Below, 2 T cell receptor beta chains from the same sample are listed, as sequenced in a study of blood T cell repertoires in COVID-19. Produced via immunoSEQ multiplex PCR; TCRdb's table is partial and in-frame only. The profile covers 110,000 to 150,000 clones, with over 70% appearing a single time and about 4% taken by the ten largest. The sample was peripheral blood. These receptors came from a man in his 70s who had recovered from COVID-19.

V is TRBV7-9 and J is TRBJ2-2; 7 bases are a match to TRBD2. Germline trimming cut 4 bases from V and 0 bases from J; bases unmatched to any gene: 11. This CDR3 is 18 amino acids long. Germline lookup yields CDR1 SEHNR and CDR2 FQNEAQ (reference sequence). The CDR3 sequence is CASSSPAHGRPNTGELFF. For the CDR3, the DNA is TGTGCCAGCAGCTCCCCAGCGCACGGGAGGCCGAACACCGGGGAGCTGTTTTTT.

The chain recombines TRBV4-3 with TRBJ2-2; maybe TRBD1 (6 bases). This CDR3 has 17 residues. Germline CDR1 is LGHNA and CDR2 is YSLEER. V lost 0 bases and J 6 bases, leaving 17 bases between the germline ends. The DNA of the CDR3 is TGCGCCAGCAGCCAAGATCTGGGGCAGGGGAAGGCCGGGGAGCTGTTTTTT. As protein: CASSQDLGQGKAGELFF.